This passage covers 16 T cell receptor beta chains from one sample sequenced in a study of blood T cell repertoires in COVID-19. The repertoire was sequenced with immunoSEQ multiplex PCR; TCRdb's copy has only in-frame clones and lacks some. The sample includes several thousand clones, 80% to 90% of them seen just once. Source material: peripheral blood. All receptors derive from a human donor in a cohort sampled during active COVID-19.

Note on this clone: Other DNA sequences in the same sample also yield this CDR3. The chain recombines TRBV24-1 with TRBJ1-2, with D maybe TRBD1 (6 bases). V was trimmed by 5 bases and J by 8 bases, leaving 14 bases between them. Germline V lookup: CDR1 KGHDR, CDR2 SFDVKD. The CDR3 extends over 13 amino acids. The CDR3 region is CATSASGAGGYTF. CDR3 nucleotide sequence: TGTGCCACCAGTGCGTCAGGGGCTGGCGGCTACACCTTC.

The chain is built from TRBV11-2 and TRBJ2-5; the match to TRBD2 covers 12 bases. This CDR3 contains 15 residues. Germline V gives CDR1 SGHAT, CDR2 FQNNGV. V lost 4 bases to trimming and J lost 5 bases; unmatched junction nucleotides: 5. CDR3 residues: CASSSWTSGEETQYF. The CDR3 DNA reads TGTGCCAGCAGCTCCTGGACTAGCGGGGAGGAGACCCAGTACTTC.

In its sample, this clone is large. The chain combines TRBV7-9 with TRBJ2-3, with D hard to call. Per the germline V gene, CDR1 is SEHNR and CDR2 is FQNEAQ (reference sequence). The CDR3 runs to 11 residues. V lost 5 bases and J 3 bases, leaving 3 bases between the germline ends. DNA for the CDR3: TGTGCCAGCAGCCTGACAGATACGCAGTATTTT. This gives the protein CASSLTDTQYF.

The chain is built from TRBV3-1 (or the pseudogene TRBV3-2) and TRBJ2-5, with 8 bases identical to TRBD1. The CDR3 has 16 amino acids. With 3 bases clipped from V and 3 bases from J, the junction kept 9 bases outside the gene matches. The V gene's germline CDR1 is LGHDT and CDR2 YNNKEL (reference sequence). In DNA, the CDR3 is TGTGCCAGCAGCCAGGACGAGACAGGGGATGAAGAGACCCAGTACTTC. This codes for CASSQDETGDEETQYF.

CDR3 nucleotide sequence: TGTGCCAGCATCCCGAGCAGGGGGAAGGGTAATGAAAAACTGTTTTTT. Amino acids: CASIPSRGKGNEKLFF. The chain couples TRBV28 to TRBJ1-4; 7 bases map to TRBD1. With V trimmed by 7 bases and J by 4 bases, 12 bases remained unmatched. Germline CDR1 reads MDHEN; CDR2 reads SYDVKM. The CDR3 contains 16 residues.

The rearrangement uses TRBV7-2 and TRBJ2-1; the match to TRBD2 covers 13 bases. Looked up from germline, CDR1 is SGHTA and CDR2 is FQGNSA. The CDR3 contains 17 residues. The junction had 7 bases not matched to a gene; V was cut back by 0 bases and J by 8 bases. DNA for the CDR3: TGTGCCAGCAGCTTAGCGAAAACTAGCGGGAGGGTCTATGAGCAGTTCTTC. The encoded protein is CASSLAKTSGRVYEQFF.

This clone has a single count. The CDR3 spells CASSLGGQPLNTEAFF. CDR3 nucleotide sequence: TGCGCCAGCAGCTTGGGGGGACAGCCATTGAACACTGAAGCTTTCTTT. This chain connects TRBV5-1 to TRBJ1-1, with TRBD1 identical over 7 bases. The germline V gene has CDR1 SGHRS and CDR2 YFSETQ. The CDR3 length is 16 residues. V lost 0 bases to trimming and J lost 0 bases; unmatched junction nucleotides: 5.

This clone was picked up one time. CDR3 amino acids: CAWSVLRAPPGEQYF. The DNA for the CDR3 is TGTGCCTGGAGTGTATTGAGGGCGCCGCCTGGGGAGCAGTACTTC. This chain uses TRBV30 with TRBJ2-7; possible D gene TRBD2, 5 bases. V was pared by 0 bases and J by 7 bases, with 19 bases between. The CDR3 contains 15 residues. CDR1 and CDR2 from the germline V gene are GTSNPN and SVGIG (reference sequence).

This clone was observed a few times. The chain is built from TRBV4-1 and TRBJ2-7; D might be TRBD2 (6 bases). V was clipped by 0 bases and J by 7 bases, with 22 bases between them. Per the germline V gene, CDR1 is MGHRA and CDR2 is YSYEKL. This CDR3 comprises 17 residues. DNA for the CDR3: TGCGCCAGCAGCCAAGATGAGTCAGTGGGGGGAGGAGGGGAGCAGTACTTC. Translation gives CASSQDESVGGGGEQYF.

The gene calls are TRBV7-9 and TRBJ2-1; 9 bases agree with TRBD2. The CDR3 sequence is 16 residues long. CDR1 SEHNR and CDR2 FQNEAQ come from the germline V gene (reference sequence). The V segment lost 6 bases and the J segment 0 bases; nucleotides outside the gene matches: 6. In DNA form, the CDR3 reads TGTGCCAGCAGTGATAGCGGGAGCTTCTCCTACAATGAGCAGTTCTTC. It specifies CASSDSGSFSYNEQFF.

V and J are TRBV7-2 and TRBJ1-2; the D is unclear. CDR1 is SGHTA, CDR2 FQGNSA, per germline. The V end lost 5 bases, the J end lost 2 bases, and 21 bases lay between the germline ends. This CDR3 has 17 amino acids. The CDR3 protein is CASSPGSMVIPNYGYTF. The DNA for the CDR3 is TGTGCCAGCAGCCCGGGATCGATGGTGATTCCAAACTATGGCTACACCTTC.

The genes are TRBV7-2 and TRBJ2-1, with no clear D. The CDR3 sequence is 12 residues long. Between the trimmed V and J ends, which lost 3 bases and 6 bases, there was a span of 6 bases. The germline V gene has CDR1 SGHTA and CDR2 FQGNSA. The CDR3 region is CASSFNTNEQFF. The CDR3, as DNA: TGTGCCAGCAGCTTTAACACCAATGAGCAGTTCTTC.

This rearrangement joins TRBV4-3 to TRBJ2-1, with a tentative D call TRBD1 (6 bases). Germline V gene sequence: CDR1 LGHNA, CDR2 YSLEER. This CDR3 comprises 11 residues. Trimming took off 4 bases at V and 9 bases at J, with 7 bases between the two ends. In DNA form, the CDR3 reads TGCGCCAGCAGCCGAGGGGGTGAGCAGTTCTTC. The encoded protein is CASSRGGEQFF.

The V and J genes are TRBV16 and TRBJ2-7; 7 bases are a match to TRBD1. Looked up from germline, CDR1 is KGHSY and CDR2 is FQNENV. Unmatched junction bases numbered 16, after V lost 0 bases and J lost 2 bases. CDR3 size: 19 residues. This CDR3 is CASSQSRVRGQIFTYEQYF. For the CDR3, the DNA is TGTGCCAGCAGCCAATCGAGGGTAAGGGGGCAGATTTTCACCTACGAGCAGTACTTC.

The chain uses TRBV30 and TRBJ2-2; D is perhaps TRBD2 (5 bases). Looked up from germline, CDR1 is GTSNPN and CDR2 is SVGIG (reference sequence). The CDR3 runs to 14 residues. V was pared by 1 base and J by 0 bases, with 6 bases between. CDR3 residues: CAWSGRTNTGELFF. The CDR3 coding sequence is TGTGCCTGGAGTGGGAGGACGAACACCGGGGAGCTGTTTTTT.

In this sample, this clone turned up a few times. This chain joins TRBV7-2 and TRBJ1-5, with D possibly TRBD1 on 6 matching bases. This CDR3 has 16 amino acids. The ends were cut back, 2 bases at V and 2 bases at J, with 13 bases in the middle. CDR1 is SGHTA and CDR2 is FQGNSA in the germline V gene. This chain's CDR3 is CASSLQGSTGNQPQHF. The CDR3 DNA reads as TGTGCCAGCAGCTTACAGGGGAGTACGGGCAATCAGCCCCAGCATTTT.